This T cell receptor beta chain was sequenced for a study of response to subunit inactivated influenza vaccine. This clonotype was counted a few times. Its matching antigen is unknown. TCRdb reprocessed the RT-PCR reads via MiXCR and lists one record per CDR3 protein. The profile shows roughly 700,000 distinct CDR3 sequences, approximately 15% of them singletons. Germline-derived CDR1 and CDR2 are MNHNS and SASEGT. V lost 2 bases, J lost 10 bases, and 18 bases lay in between. This CDR3 comprises 15 residues. Study findings and constraints: It was suggested by the authors that few new T cells are recruited by each seasonal influenza vaccination.

The chain uses TRBV6-1 and TRBJ2-1; D not resolved. This TCR came from a man aged 45 to 65 who received an inactivated influenza vaccine. The sequencing here drew on PBMCs from blood, taken 14 days before vaccination. This CDR3 reads CASSESGRFQLEQFF. In nucleotides, the CDR3 is TGTGCCAGCAGTGAATCGGGCCGTTTTCAATTAGAGCAGTTCTTC.